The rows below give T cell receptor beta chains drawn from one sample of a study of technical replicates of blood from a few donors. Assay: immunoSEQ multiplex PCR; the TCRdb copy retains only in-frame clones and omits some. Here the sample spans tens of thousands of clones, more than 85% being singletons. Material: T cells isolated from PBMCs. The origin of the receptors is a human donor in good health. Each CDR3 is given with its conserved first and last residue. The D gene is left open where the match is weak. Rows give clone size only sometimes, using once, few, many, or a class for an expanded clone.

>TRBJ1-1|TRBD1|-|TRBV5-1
TGCGCCAGCAGCTTGGGGAACCGGGACAGGGGAACTGAAGCTTTCTTT
CASSLGNRDRGTEAFF
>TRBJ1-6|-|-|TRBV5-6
TGTGCCAGCAGCACCCAAGGGGGCTATAATTCACCCCTCCACTTT
CASSTQGGYNSPLHF
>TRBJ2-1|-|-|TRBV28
TGTGCCAGCAGTTTATTGGATCGGGACAACAATGAGCAGTTCTTC
CASSLLDRDNNEQFF
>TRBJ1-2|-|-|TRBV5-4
TGTGCCAGCAGCTTCCGGGGGGGCGCAAAAGGCTACACCTTC
CASSFRGGAKGYTF
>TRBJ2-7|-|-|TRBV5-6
TGTGCCAGCAGCTTTCTCGGACTTGCCGCCTACGAGCAGTACTTC
CASSFLGLAAYEQYF
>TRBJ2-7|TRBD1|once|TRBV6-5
TGTGCCAGCAGTTTAGCAGGGGGCGGGTACGAGCAGTACTTC
CASSLAGGGYEQYF
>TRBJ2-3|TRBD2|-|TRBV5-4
TGTGCCAGCAGCTTGACTAGCGGGAGGTCAGGAGCAGATACGCAGTATTTT
CASSLTSGRSGADTQYF
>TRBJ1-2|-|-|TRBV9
TGTGCCAGCAGCGTGACTCTTCAGGGGACCAACTATGGCTACACCTTC
CASSVTLQGTNYGYTF
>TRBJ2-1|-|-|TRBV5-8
TGTGCCAGCAGCCCTCCCCGGAGCCACGGCCCTATTGAGCAGTTCTTC
CASSPPRSHGPIEQFF
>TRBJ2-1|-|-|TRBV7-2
TGTGCCAGCAGCTTAGCGCGAGTAGTACCCTACAATGAGCAGTTCTTC
CASSLARVVPYNEQFF
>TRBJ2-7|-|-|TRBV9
TGTGCCAGCAGCGTAGAGGAGGGGACCTACGAGCAGTACTTC
CASSVEEGTYEQYF
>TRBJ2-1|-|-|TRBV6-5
TGTGCCACCACAGGGACGCGAGAGTCGTTCTTC
CATTGTRESFF
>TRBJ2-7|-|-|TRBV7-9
TGTGCCAGCAGCATCCGGGATGCCTACGAGCAGTACTTC
CASSIRDAYEQYF
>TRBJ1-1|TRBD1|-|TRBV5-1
TGCGCCAGCAGCTTGGGGCAGGGGGTGGCTGAAGCTTTCTTT
CASSLGQGVAEAFF
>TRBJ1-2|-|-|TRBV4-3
TGCGCCAGCAGCCATATAAAAGGAGCGATCTATGGCTACACCTTC
CASSHIKGAIYGYTF
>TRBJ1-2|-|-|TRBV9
TGTGCCAGCAGCGACCCCAGAAGGGGGGGGCAAGGCTACACCTTC
CASSDPRRGGQGYTF
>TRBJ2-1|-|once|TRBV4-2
TGTGCCAGCACCGACACGATACAACTTGCCAGCTCCTACAATGAGCAGTTCTTC
CASTDTIQLASSYNEQFF
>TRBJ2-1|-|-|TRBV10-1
TGCGCCAGCAGTGAGGATGTCGGGAGACCGGAGCAGTTCTTC
CASSEDVGRPEQFF
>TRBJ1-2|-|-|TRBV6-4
TGTGCCAGCAGTGACACGCCCCTAGGGGGGGCGGATGGCTACACCTTC
CASSDTPLGGADGYTF
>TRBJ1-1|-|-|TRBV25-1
TGTGCCAGCAGTGAATATAATTCCGGGTTGACTGAAGCTTTCTTT
CASSEYNSGLTEAFF
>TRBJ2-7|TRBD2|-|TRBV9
TGTGCCAGCAGCTCCCATCCCGGGACTAGCAGTTCCTACGAGCAGTACTTC
CASSSHPGTSSSYEQYF
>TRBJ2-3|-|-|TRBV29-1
TGCAGCGTAGGACTTAACACAGATACGCAGTATTTT
CSVGLNTDTQYF
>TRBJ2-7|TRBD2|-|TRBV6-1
TGTGCCAGCAGTGATTTGAGCCAGGGAGGGAGCTACGAGCAGTACTTC
CASSDLSQGGSYEQYF
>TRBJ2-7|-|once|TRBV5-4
TGTGCCAGCAGCTTGGTTGCAGGGAACGAGCAGTACTTC
CASSLVAGNEQYF
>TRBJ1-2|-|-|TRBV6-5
TGTGCCAGCAGTTATAGCGGGTATGGCTACACCTTC
CASSYSGYGYTF
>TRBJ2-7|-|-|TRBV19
TGTGCCAGTAGTTCGCGGCGAGTCTACGAGCAGTACTTC
CASSSRRVYEQYF
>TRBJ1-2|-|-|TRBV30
TGTGCCTGGACCCCCGAATTCACAGCTAATTATGGCTACACCTTC
CAWTPEFTANYGYTF